One sample yielded the 11 T cell receptor beta chains listed below, sequenced in a study of tumor-infiltrating lymphocytes in primary liver carcinoma. Total RNA amounting to 500 ng was the source from which TCR beta cDNA was made with a constant-region primer. Sequencing libraries for TCR beta derived from three nested multiplex PCR rounds that used slightly modified ARM-PCR. Forward primers for TRBV1-TRBV30 and a C-beta reverse primer served the first two PCR rounds, at about 10 cycles each. TCRdb ran MiXCR on the multiplex PCR reads and lists one entry per CDR3 protein. The sample has tens of thousands of distinct CDR3 sequences, approximately 71% seen once. Without any cell sorting, roughly 20-32 mg of bulk tissue yielded co-extracted RNA and DNA. The sequenced material came from liver tumor tissue from sampling region 3. Regarding subset: tumor region T3, left-lateral pole. Receptors were obtained from a woman in her twenties or thirties with primary liver carcinoma and hepatitis B virus infection.

V is TRBV29-1 and J is TRBJ2-2, with D perhaps matching TRBD2 (6 bases). Germline V gene sequence: CDR1 SQVTM, CDR2 ANQGSEA. Trimming cost V 1 base and J 3 bases, with 9 bases left between them. The CDR3 contains 14 residues. The CDR3 DNA reads as TGCAGCGTTGAAGGCGGGACTTACACCGGGGAGCTGTTTTTT. It yields the protein CSVEGGTYTGELFF.

As to this clonotype: A read error may be the cause here, since a much bigger clone is one base away. This chain uses TRBV4-1 with TRBJ2-1, with 12 bases that match TRBD2. V was clipped by 1 base and J by 9 bases; unmatched bases: 7. The germline V gene encodes CDR1 MGHRA and CDR2 YSYEKL. The CDR3 length is 16 residues. In DNA form, the CDR3 reads TGCGCCAGCAGCCAAGCTAGCGGGAGGGGGGAGGGTGAGCAGTTCTTC. Translation gives CASSQASGRGEGEQFF.

This clonotype was seen once. Being one base from a much bigger clone, this may be a read error. The rearrangement joins TRBV11-2 to TRBJ1-1, with a possible D match to TRBD1 (6 bases). Germline V lookup: CDR1 SGHAT, CDR2 FQNNGV. This CDR3 is built from 15 residues. The germline V and J ends were trimmed by 7 bases and 2 bases, with 17 bases remaining between them. In nucleotides, the CDR3 is TGTGCCAGCAACGTAGACGGACAGCTTAACACTGAAGCTTTCTTT. Translating it yields CASNVDGQLNTEAFF. The full variable domain, in which reference TRBV11-2 and TRBJ1-1 provide the parts outside the CDR3, is EAGVAQSPRYKIIEKRQSVAFWCNPISGHATLYWYQQILGQGPKLLIQFQNNGVVDDSQLPKDRFSAERLKGVDSTLKIQPAKLEDSAVYLCASNVDGQLNTEAFFGQGTRLTVV.

This rearrangement joins TRBV30 to TRBJ2-5; the D gene is possibly TRBD1 (5 bases). The length of the CDR3 is 12 residues. Germline V gives CDR1 GTSNPN, CDR2 SVGIG (reference sequence). Trimming removed 5 bases from V and 5 bases from J, with 12 bases in between. In nucleotides, the CDR3 is TGTGCCTGGGACAGACCTGGGGAGACCCAGTACTTC. Translation: CAWDRPGETQYF.

This clonotype has at least ten counts. One junction end does not reproduce the germline sequence, and a read error may be involved. This chain links TRBV11-1 with TRBJ2-3; 7 bases match TRBD2. The CDR3 has 14 residues. Per germline, CDR1 SGHAT and CDR2 FQDESV (reference sequence). CDR3: CAGSLRQRAGESHF. In nucleotides, the CDR3 is TGTGCCGGCAGCTTGAGGCAACGTGCGGGAGAGTCTCACTTT.

The chain recombines TRBV11-3 with TRBJ2-1, with 7 bases fitting TRBD2. This CDR3 contains 17 residues. V shed 6 bases and J 9 bases; nucleotides not matched to a gene: 20. Germline V CDR1 and CDR2: SGHNT, YENEEA. This CDR3 reads CASRSGLVGGVTPEQFF. In DNA, the CDR3 is TGTGCCAGCAGATCGGGATTAGTGGGAGGGGTCACTCCTGAGCAGTTCTTC.

This clonotype has just a few counts. A read error is likely, as this CDR3 ends without the conserved phenylalanine or tryptophan. Because the CDR3's place on the DNA is in doubt, the DNA is left out and the CDR3 is given as listed by TCRdb. The J gene is TRBJ2-1, the V gene TRBV29-1; the table's D call, TRBD2, has no DNA check behind it. CDR1 is SQVTM and CDR2 is ANQGSEA in the germline V gene. From its first to its last residue, the CDR3 has 12 amino acids. The chain's CDR3 is CSALGDYNEQCI.

On this clonotype: A junction boundary mismatches the germline segment, possibly from a read error. The chain joins TRBV30 to TRBJ2-3; D possibly matches TRBD1 or TRBD2 (5 bases each). The germline gives CDR1 GTSNPN, CDR2 SVGIG (reference sequence). The CDR3 loop spans 14 amino acids. CDR3 region: CAWSPGTGTNTQYF. CDR3 bases: TGTGCCTGGAGTCCGGGGACGGGCACAAATACGCAGTATTTC.

The rearrangement links TRBV11-1 to TRBJ2-1; 8 nucleotides agree with TRBD2. The V segment lost 9 bases and the J segment 6 bases; nucleotides outside the gene matches: 19. Germline CDR1 is SGHAT and CDR2 is FQDESV (reference sequence). This CDR3 is built from 17 residues. The chain's CDR3 is CASSLGQAGEVGNEQFF. CDR3 bases: TGTGCCAGTAGCCTGGGACAAGCGGGAGAAGTTGGCAATGAGCAGTTCTTC.

In the case of this clonotype: This may be a read error, as it is one base from a much larger clone. Because the CDR3 is missing its conserved closing phenylalanine or tryptophan, this is likely a read error. The chain carries TRBV6-5 and TRBJ2-5; no reliable D call. This CDR3 has 15 amino acids. CDR1 is MNHEY and CDR2 is SVGAGI in the germline V gene. V was cut by 5 bases and J by 4 bases, with 17 bases left in between. CDR3 loop: CASSPMRYNGETQYL. The DNA for the CDR3 is TGTGCCAGCAGTCCCATGAGGTACAATGGAGAGACCCAGTACTTA.

As for this clonotype: Lacking the conserved final phenylalanine or tryptophan, this CDR3 likely reflects a read error. The DNA is omitted, as the CDR3 cannot be located on it reliably, and the CDR3 follows TCRdb's listing. The chain has TRBV6-1 and TRBJ2-3; the D call in the table, TRBD1, was not verified against the DNA. The CDR3 length equals 14 residues, ends included. Germline loops: CDR1 MNHNS, CDR2 SASEGT. The CDR3 here is CASRSQGATDTQNY.